A selection of T cell receptor beta chains follows, all from one sample in a study of long-term antiretroviral therapy in people with HIV. Method: immunoSEQ multiplex PCR; TCRdb's copy keeps in-frame clones and lacks some. The table shows 31,000 or so clones, with 95% to 97% occurring only once. Sequenced here: unsorted PBMCs, sampled roughly 6.4 years after starting antiretroviral therapy. Source of these receptors: a man aged 25-45 years with HIV. The CDR3 runs from the conserved cysteine through the conserved F or W. A D gene is named only where the DNA matches it firmly.

j_gene | v_gene | d_gene | CDR3nt | CDR3aa
TRBJ2-3 | TRBV6-6 | TRBD2 | TGTGCCAGCAGTTACTCGGCAGCGGGGGGGTGGGATACGCAGTATTTT | CASSYSAAGGWDTQYF
TRBJ1-1 | TRBV2 | NA | TGTGCCAGCAGTGTTTCCATTAACACTGAAGCTTTCTTT | CASSVSINTEAFF
TRBJ1-1 | TRBV6-5 | TRBD1 | TGTGCCAGCAGGGGAGGGACAGTCGACGCTGAAGCTTTCTTT | CASRGGTVDAEAFF
TRBJ2-1 | TRBV4-1 | NA | TGCGCCAGCAGCCAAGGACGGGAATCCTTCTTC | CASSQGRESFF
TRBJ1-1 | TRBV10-3 | NA | TGTGCCATCAGTGAGTCCCTTCAGGGGACTGAAGCTTTCTTT | CAISESLQGTEAFF
TRBJ2-7 | TRBV19 | NA | TGTGCCAGTAGTATACCCGGGGACATCTACGAGCAGTACTTC | CASSIPGDIYEQYF
TRBJ2-3 | TRBV7-2 | NA | TGTGCCAGCAGCTTAGTCTGGGGGGCGAAAGATACGCAGTATTTT | CASSLVWGAKDTQYF
TRBJ1-3 | TRBV29-1 | NA | TGCAGCGTACAGGAAAACTCTGGAAACACCATATATTTT | CSVQENSGNTIYF
TRBJ1-1 | TRBV18 | NA | TGTGCCAGCTCACCACAGCAGGGCACTGAAGCTTTCTTT | CASSPQQGTEAFF
TRBJ2-6 | TRBV6-9 | NA | TGTGCCAGCAGTTTGCCGCACTTACGACAAAGTCGGGCCAACATCCTGACTTTC | CASSLPHLRQSRANILTF
TRBJ2-1 | TRBV2 | NA | TGTGCCAGCAGTGTATGGGCTTACAATGAGCAGTTCTTC | CASSVWAYNEQFF
TRBJ2-5 | TRBV7-9 | NA | TGTGCCAGCAGCCCCCTGGGGGCAGGGGTAGAGACCCAGTACTTC | CASSPLGAGVETQYF
TRBJ2-7 | TRBV5-1 | NA | TGCGCCAGCAGCTTGGAGTCGTATGGGATTTCCTACGAGCAGTACTTC | CASSLESYGISYEQYF
TRBJ2-7 | TRBV5-6 | NA | TGTGCCAGCAGCTTGTGGGGGCGCGCTTACGAGCAGTACTTC | CASSLWGRAYEQYF